Sequencing of this T cell receptor (beta chain) was carried out in a study of control samples from healthy donors and cancer patients. Clones were read by immunoSEQ multiplex PCR, and TCRdb kept only the in-frame ones, dropping some. The sample includes some 140,000 clones, more than 90% seen only once; the top ten take around 10%. Trimming removed 0 bases from V and 5 bases from J, with 17 bases in between. The CDR3 contains 16 residues. Germline CDR1 LGHDT, CDR2 YNNKEL (reference sequence). A remark on this clone: The same CDR3 is also encoded by other DNA sequences in this sample.

The sequenced sample consisted of blood. This chain joins TRBV3-1 (or the pseudogene TRBV3-2) and TRBJ2-7; D gene ambiguous. The TCR comes from a man aged 25-45 years in good health. DNA for the CDR3: TGTGCCAGCAGCCAAGACTTCGCGGCACGAGTAAACGAGCAGTACTTC. Protein sequence: CASSQDFAARVNEQYF.